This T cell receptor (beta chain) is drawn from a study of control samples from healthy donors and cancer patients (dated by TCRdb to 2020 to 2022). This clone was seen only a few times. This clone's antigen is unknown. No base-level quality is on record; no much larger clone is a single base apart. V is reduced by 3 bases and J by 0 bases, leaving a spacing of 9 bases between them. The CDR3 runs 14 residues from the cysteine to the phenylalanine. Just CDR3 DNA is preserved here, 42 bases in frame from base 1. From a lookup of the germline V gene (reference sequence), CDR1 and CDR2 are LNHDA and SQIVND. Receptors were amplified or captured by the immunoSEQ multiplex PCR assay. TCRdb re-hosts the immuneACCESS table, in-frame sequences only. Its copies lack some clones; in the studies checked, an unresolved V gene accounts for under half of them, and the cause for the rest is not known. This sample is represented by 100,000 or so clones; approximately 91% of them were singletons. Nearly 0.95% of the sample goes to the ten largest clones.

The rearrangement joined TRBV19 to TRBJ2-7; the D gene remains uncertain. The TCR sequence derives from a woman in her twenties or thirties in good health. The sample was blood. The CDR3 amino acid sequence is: CASSIQASSYEQYF. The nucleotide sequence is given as TGTGCCAGTAGTATCCAAGCGAGCTCCTACGAGCAGTACTTC.